This T cell receptor beta chain was retrieved from a study of T cell responses to AZD1222 COVID-19 vaccine. Regarding the study as a whole: CD4 TCRs covered the whole spike, strongest at regions 160-218 and 743-854. The donor cohort was predominantly white British with a female majority, and clonal diversity may have been underestimated.

Of note for this clone: Its cognate antigen is unknown. This sample also contains other DNA sequences that code for the same CDR3.

Germline CDR1 reads GTSNPN; CDR2 reads SVGIG (reference sequence). With 1 base removed from V and 0 bases from J, the gap between germline ends came to 4 bases. This CDR3 has 13 amino acids. Profiling relied on immunoSEQ multiplex PCR, and the TCRdb table lists in-frame clones only, not all of them. The data show about 69,000 clones, 83% seen once. The rearrangement links TRBV30 to TRBJ1-5; D is ambiguous. The origin of this receptor is an adult who received the AZD1222 COVID-19 vaccine. The sequencing used peripheral blood, collected 28 days after the second AZD1222 dose. The DNA for the CDR3 is TGTGCCTGGAGTGCCGATAGCAATCAGCCCCAGCATTTT. This translates into CAWSADSNQPQHF. The entire variable domain, with the rest obtained from reference TRBV30 and TRBJ1-5, is as follows: SQTIHQWPATLVQPVGSPLSLECTVEGTSNPNLYWYRQAAGRGLQLLFYSVGIGQISSEVPQNLSASRPQDRQFILSSKKLLLSDSGFYLCAWSADSNQPQHFGDGTRLSIL.